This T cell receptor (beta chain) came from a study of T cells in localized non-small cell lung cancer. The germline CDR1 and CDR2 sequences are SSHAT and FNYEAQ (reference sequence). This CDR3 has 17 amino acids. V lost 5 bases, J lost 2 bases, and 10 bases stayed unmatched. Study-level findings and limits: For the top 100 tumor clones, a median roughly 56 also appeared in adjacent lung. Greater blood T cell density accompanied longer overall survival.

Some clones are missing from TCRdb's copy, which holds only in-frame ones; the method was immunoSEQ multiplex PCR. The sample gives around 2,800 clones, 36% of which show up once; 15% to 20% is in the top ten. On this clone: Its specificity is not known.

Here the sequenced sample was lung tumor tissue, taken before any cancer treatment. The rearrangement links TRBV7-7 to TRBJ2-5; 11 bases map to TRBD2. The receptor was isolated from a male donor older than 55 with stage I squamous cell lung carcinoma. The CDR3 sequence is CASSLHPLAGGQETQYF. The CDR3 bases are TGTGCCAGCAGCCTCCACCCGCTAGCGGGAGGACAAGAGACCCAGTACTTC.